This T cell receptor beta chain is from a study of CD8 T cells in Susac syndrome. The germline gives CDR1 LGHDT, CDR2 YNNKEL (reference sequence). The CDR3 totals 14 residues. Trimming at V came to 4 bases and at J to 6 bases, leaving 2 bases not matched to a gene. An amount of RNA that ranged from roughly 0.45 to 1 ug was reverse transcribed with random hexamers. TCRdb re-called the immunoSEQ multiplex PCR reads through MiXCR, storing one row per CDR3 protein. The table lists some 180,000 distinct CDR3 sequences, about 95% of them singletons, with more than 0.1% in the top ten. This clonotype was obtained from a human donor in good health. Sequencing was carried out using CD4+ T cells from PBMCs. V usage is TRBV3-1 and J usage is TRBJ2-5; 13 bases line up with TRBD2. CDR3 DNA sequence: TGTGCCAGCAGCCCGACTAGCGGGAGGAAGACCCAGTACTTC. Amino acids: CASSPTSGRKTQYF.